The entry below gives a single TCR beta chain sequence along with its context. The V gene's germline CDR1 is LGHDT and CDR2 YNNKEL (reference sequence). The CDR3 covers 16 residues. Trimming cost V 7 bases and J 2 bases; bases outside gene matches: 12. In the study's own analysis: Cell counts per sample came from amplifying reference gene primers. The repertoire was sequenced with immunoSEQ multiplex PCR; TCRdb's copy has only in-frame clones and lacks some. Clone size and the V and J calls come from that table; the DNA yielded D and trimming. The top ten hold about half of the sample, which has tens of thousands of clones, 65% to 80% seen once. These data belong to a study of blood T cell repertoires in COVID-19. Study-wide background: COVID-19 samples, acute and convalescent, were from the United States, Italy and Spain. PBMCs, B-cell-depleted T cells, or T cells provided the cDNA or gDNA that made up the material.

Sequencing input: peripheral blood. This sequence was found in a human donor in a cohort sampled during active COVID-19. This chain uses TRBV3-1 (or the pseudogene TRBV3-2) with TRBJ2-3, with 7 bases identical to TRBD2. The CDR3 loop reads CASKTRERFITDTQYF. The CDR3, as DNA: TGTGCCAGCAAAACGCGGGAGAGGTTCATCACAGATACGCAGTATTTT.